The sequence of this T cell receptor (beta chain) was determined in a study of shared clonotypes between healthy human individuals (dated by TCRdb to about 2020). General notes on the study: Three men and two women, aged 18 to 49 years, made up the cohort. Between about 0.8 and 9 billion PBMCs per donor were obtained by leukapheresis. To increase sequencing depth and limit assay-specific biases, TCR repertoire library preparation and sequencing were carried out by different laboratories using diverse techniques. Per donor, three plates each were used for CD4 naive and CD4 memory, two for CD8 naive, and one for CD8 memory. To estimate repertoire size and how much clonotype sharing occurs between individuals, the study deeply sequenced the blood TCR repertoires of roughly 5 healthy adults.

V trim: 3 bases; J trim: 6 bases; unmatched bases: 8. From the cysteine through the phenylalanine, the CDR3 covers 15 amino acids. Of all the DNA, just the CDR3 is kept, 45 bases in frame from base 1. According to the germline V gene (reference sequence), CDR1 reads MNHEY and CDR2 reads SMNVEV. Using the deep immunoSEQ assay, TCR CDR3 regions were amplified from genomic DNA by multiplex PCR. Genomic DNA extracted from each cell subset was distributed evenly over all wells of several immunoSEQ 96-well plates, and each plate served as one replicate. For sorted subsets, each replicate PCR was loaded with approximately 200 ng genomic DNA, equivalent to roughly 30,000 T cell genomes. Purified libraries were measured with a Qubit 3.0 fluorometer, size-checked on a Bioanalyzer 2100, and measured again with the KAPA Library Quantification kit. A separate single-read 150-cycle Illumina NextSeq 550 flow cell was used to sequence each immunoSEQ 96-well plate. The authors' analysis ran thus. Because only junctional sequences without quality scores were contained in the immunoSEQ output, filtering matching that applied to full-length reads could not be performed. To assign V/J genes and CDR3, sequences were annotated using PyIR, a Python wrapper for IgBLAST v1.9, with IMGT germline references. Any read was removed if the V/J assignment was weak (E-value above 1e-6), the CDR3 was missing, or the read contained stop codons, out-of-frame junctions, or ambiguous translated residues. V3J clonotypes were defined as sequences sharing the same inferred V gene, J gene, and CDR3 amino acid sequence. Percentage overlap between repertoires was calculated by dividing the number of shared unique clonotypes by the size of the smaller repertoire. Richness of each repertoire was evaluated using RTK rarefaction, the Chao1 estimator, and Recon v2.1 estimates of unobserved clonotypes. OLGA was used to compute generation probabilities for all TCRbeta clonotypes that the gDNA method yielded from a handful of donors. The immuneACCESS repertoire file appears here via TCRdb, limited to in-frame rearrangements. These files lack a portion of the clones; in checked studies, under half of the deficit traces to unresolved V genes, and the cause of the others is not known. V and J calls plus clone size are reproduced from that table; the DNA served to infer D and trimming. In this sample the table shows roughly 1 million clones, roughly 70% of which occur a single time. Roughly 1.5% of the sample belongs to the ten largest clones.

Details on this clone: No antigen is known for it. It has no much larger one-base neighbor in the sample; base qualities were not kept.

Broader findings and caveats from the paper: Across several donors, roughly 5.4% of naive CD4, roughly 3.3% of naive CD8, around 2.5% of memory CD4, and roughly 0.4% of memory CD8 clonotypes were shared. Rarefaction of sorted-subset datasets indicated incomplete sequencing despite the large sequencing depth. The small number of donors limited the genetic and exposure-history diversity represented. Sampling was restricted to blood, and TCR repertoires in tissue are likely to differ from TCR repertoires in blood. Naive subsets generally had larger estimated clonotype richness than memory subsets. Pairwise subsampling indicated that sequencing depth was expected to affect the degree of clonotype sharing among donors. Higher generation probabilities were observed for clonotypes shared by all four sorted-subset donors than for non-shared clonotypes.

The donors were healthy, HIV-negative adults with no recently reported acute infections or vaccinations. All donors were Caucasian adults living in Nashville, Tennessee, USA. Magnetic negative selection was used to enrich CD4+ T cells, after which naive cells were positively selected on CD45RA and the negative fraction became the memory subset. Blood was obtained by leukapheresis, after which PBMCs were separated by Ficoll-Histopaque density gradient centrifugation and cryopreserved in liquid nitrogen vapor phase. Analytical flow cytometry was used to check the purity and quantity of each magnetically sorted T cell population. Each sorted fraction had its genomic DNA isolated and then quantified by UV absorbance on a Nanodrop 2000c.

The sequencing input was memory CD4+ T cells sorted from blood. The label giving this sample's cell subset or site can be read as: CD45RA-negative fraction. This TCR was sampled from a man in his late teens or twenties in good health. The rearranged segments are TRBV27 and TRBJ2-1, with 7 central nucleotides matching TRBD2. The CDR3 sequence is CASSFRDYGANEQFF. The DNA is as follows: TGTGCCAGCAGTTTCCGGGACTACGGCGCCAATGAGCAGTTCTTC.